One sample yielded the 24 T cell receptor beta chains listed below, sequenced in a study of blood T cell repertoires in COVID-19. The assay was immunoSEQ multiplex PCR, and TCRdb's table has in-frame clones only and misses some. This table holds a few hundred thousand clones, approximately 85% found once. Input material: peripheral blood. These receptors came from a man at least 80 years old with acute or convalescent COVID-19.

V usage is TRBV6-5 and J usage is TRBJ1-1, with a weak D call TRBD1 (5 bases). V dropped 2 bases and J dropped 0 bases, with 13 bases sitting between them. Germline V lookup: CDR1 MNHEY, CDR2 SVGAGI. There are 16 residues in the CDR3. The CDR3 coding sequence is TGTGCCAGCAGTTACGGGGCAGCGCCTTTGAACACTGAAGCTTTCTTT. As protein: CASSYGAAPLNTEAFF.

As regards this clone: Other DNA sequences in this specimen translate into the identical CDR3. The V gene is TRBV28, the J gene TRBJ1-2; 9 nucleotides line up with TRBD1. Germline V gene sequence: CDR1 MDHEN, CDR2 SYDVKM. V dropped 4 bases and J dropped 8; count of bases not matched to a gene: 5. The CDR3 is 13 amino acids. The CDR3 spells CASSSGQGGGYTF. CDR3 DNA: TGTGCCAGCAGTTCGGGACAGGGTGGCGGCTACACCTTC.

The rearrangement links TRBV29-1 to TRBJ2-5, with 8 bases fitting TRBD2. The ends lost 4 bases at V and 4 bases at J; junction bases unmatched: 5. The CDR3 runs 13 residues. The germline gives CDR1 SQVTM, CDR2 ANQGSEA. CDR3 loop: CSVVLLAGETQYF. CDR3 DNA sequence: TGCAGCGTTGTGCTGCTAGCGGGAGAGACCCAGTACTTC. Looking up the rest from reference TRBV29-1 and TRBJ2-5 gives the full variable domain: SAVISQKPSRDICQRGTSLTIQCQVDSQVTMMFWYRQQPGQSLTLIATANQGSEATYESGFVIDKFPISRPNLTFSTLTVSNMSPEDSSIYLCSVVLLAGETQYFGPGTRLLVL.

The chain employs TRBV5-3 and TRBJ2-7, with 9 bases matching TRBD1. TRBV5-3 carries the ORF label, with uncertain function. V lost 3 bases, J lost 3 bases, and 7 bases stayed unmatched. The CDR3 loop spans 15 amino acids. The CDR3 DNA is TGTGCCAGAAGCTATCTTGCGGACAGGGGCTACGAGCAGTACTTC. Its protein product is CARSYLADRGYEQYF.

In this sample, this clone turned up a few times. The chain joins TRBV21-1 to TRBJ1-6. TRBV21-1 is noted as a pseudogene. The CDR3 extends over 15 amino acids. For the CDR3, the DNA is TGTGCCAGCAGCAAAAGAAACGGTACGAATTCACCCCTCCACTTT. Amino acid sequence: CASSKRNGTNSPLHF.

The rearrangement links TRBV5-1 to TRBJ1-5, with D possibly TRBD1 on 5 matching bases. The germline CDR1 and CDR2 sequences are SGHRS and YFSETQ. CDR3 length equals 15 residues. V shed 0 bases and J shed 5 bases, with 12 bases lying between them. CDR3: CASSLGVGGDQPQHF. The CDR3 DNA sequence: TGCGCCAGCAGCTTGGGAGTAGGAGGGGATCAGCCCCAGCATTTT.

The rearrangement uses TRBV18 and TRBJ1-5; TRBD1 matches 7 bases. After removal of 3 bases from V and 4 bases from J, the junction contained 9 bases not matched to a gene. Germline V gene lookup returns CDR1 KGHSH and CDR2 LQKENI. CDR3 size: 16 residues. CDR3 sequence (DNA): TGTGCCAGCTCACCTCCATCCGGGACAGTAAATCAGCCCCAGCATTTT. Its translation: CASSPPSGTVNQPQHF.

The rearrangement joins TRBV28 to TRBJ1-5; a weak D match, TRBD1 (6 bases). V was pared by 6 bases and J by 2 bases, with 14 bases between. CDR1 MDHEN and CDR2 SYDVKM come from the germline V gene. The CDR3 totals 15 residues. The CDR3 coding sequence is TGTGCCAGCAGAACCAGGGGCTTGGGCAATCAGCCCCAGCATTTT. Translation gives CASRTRGLGNQPQHF.

The V call is TRBV11-2, the J call TRBJ2-1, with 10 bases aligning to TRBD1. The CDR3 sequence is 15 residues long. V dropped 1 base and J dropped 3; count of bases not matched to a gene: 0. In germline, CDR1 is SGHAT, CDR2 FQNNGV. In DNA form, the CDR3 reads TGTGCCAGCAGCTTAGGGACAGGGGGCTACAATGAGCAGTTCTTC. Its translation is CASSLGTGGYNEQFF.

The V gene is TRBV2, the J gene TRBJ2-2, with 7 bases identical to TRBD2. Per germline, CDR1 SNHLY and CDR2 FYNNEI. V was clipped by 7 bases and J by 2 bases; unmatched bases: 1. This CDR3 has 13 residues. The CDR3 protein is CASKRDNTGELFF. The DNA of the CDR3 is TGTGCCAGCAAGCGGGATAACACCGGGGAGCTGTTTTTT.

This clone was recorded once. V is TRBV28 and J is TRBJ1-1; perhaps TRBD1 as D (5 bases). CDR3 size: 14 residues. Trimming left V 3 bases short and J 5 bases short, with 13 bases between. Germline V CDR1 and CDR2: MDHEN, SYDVKM. CDR3 protein: CASSLAQGFTEAFF. CDR3 bases: TGTGCCAGCAGTTTGGCCCAGGGTTTTACTGAAGCTTTCTTT.

The genes are TRBV5-4 and TRBJ2-2; 10 bases map to TRBD2. Germline V gene data show CDR1 as SGHNT and CDR2 as YYREEE (reference sequence). The CDR3 contains 16 residues. With 2 bases clipped from V and 8 bases from J, the junction kept 9 bases outside the gene matches. The CDR3 bases are TGTGCCAGCAGCTTACCTAGCGGGGGCCCGGAGGGGGAGCTGTTTTTT. Translation: CASSLPSGGPEGELFF.

The chain couples TRBV7-9 to TRBJ2-1, with D perhaps TRBD1 (6 bases). CDR3 size: 13 residues. Germline CDR1 is SEHNR and CDR2 is FQNEAQ (reference sequence). V gave up 3 bases and J gave up 12 bases, with 15 bases separating them. The CDR3 spells CASSLVGEQGQFF. The CDR3 DNA reads TGTGCCAGCAGCTTGGTGGGGGAACAGGGGCAGTTCTTC.

This clone has just one count. The rearrangement joins TRBV19 to TRBJ2-7; a possible D gene is TRBD2 (6 bases). V was pared by 4 bases and J by 3 bases, with 13 bases between. Germline-derived CDR1 and CDR2 are LNHDA and SQIVND (reference sequence). The CDR3 covers 14 residues. The CDR3 here is CASSKGGRSYEQYF. The CDR3 DNA sequence: TGTGCCAGTAGTAAGGGAGGCAGAAGCTACGAGCAGTACTTC.

The V gene is TRBV27, the J gene TRBJ1-5, with 7 bases identical to TRBD1. V lost 3 bases and J lost 1; bases outside the gene matches: 3. Germline V gene lookup returns CDR1 MNHEY and CDR2 SMNVEV (reference sequence). The CDR3 runs 15 residues. The CDR3 bases are TGTGCCAGCAGTTTTTCGACAGGGAGCAATCAGCCCCAGCATTTT. This translates into CASSFSTGSNQPQHF.

The chain uses TRBV9 and TRBJ1-1; D is possibly TRBD1 (6 bases). The CDR3 sequence is 16 residues long. Trimming took 2 bases from V and 0 from J, leaving 14 bases between them. Germline V CDR1 and CDR2: SGDLS, YYNGEE. CDR3 sequence reads: CASSVTGSTVNTEAFF. CDR3 nucleotides: TGTGCCAGCAGCGTTACAGGGTCTACAGTGAACACTGAAGCTTTCTTT.

This clone was seen a single time. This chain joins TRBV28 and TRBJ1-5; TRBD1 matches at 7 bases. Germline CDR1 is MDHEN and CDR2 is SYDVKM. The CDR3 has 15 amino acids. Losses at the gene ends were 3 bases for V and 5 bases for J; bases not matched to a gene: 7. In DNA form, the CDR3 reads TGTGCCAGCAGTTTTCTTCGGACAGGTCATCAGCCCCAGCATTTT. Its translation: CASSFLRTGHQPQHF.

The V call is TRBV11-2, the J call TRBJ2-1, with 11 nucleotides matching TRBD2. This CDR3 region has 15 residues. Losses at the gene ends were 4 bases for V and 4 bases for J; bases not matched to a gene: 3. Germline CDR1 is SGHAT and CDR2 is FQNNGV. CDR3: CASSSTSGEYNEQFF. DNA for the CDR3: TGTGCCAGCAGCTCGACTAGCGGGGAGTACAATGAGCAGTTCTTC.

The chain is built from TRBV5-4 and TRBJ1-3; 7 positions agree with TRBD1. This CDR3 comprises 17 residues. V was pared by 0 bases and J by 0 bases, with 6 bases of the junction left unmatched. CDR1 is SGHNT, CDR2 YYREEE, per germline (reference sequence). The CDR3 is CASSLGTGPSSGNTIYF. CDR3 in DNA: TGTGCCAGCAGCTTGGGGACAGGTCCTAGCTCTGGAAACACCATATATTTT.

The chain is built from TRBV5-1 and TRBJ1-1; 8 nucleotides line up with TRBD1. V was pared by 3 bases and J by 0 bases, with 10 bases of the junction left unmatched. The CDR3 has 17 residues. The germline gives CDR1 SGHRS, CDR2 YFSETQ. CDR3 in DNA: TGCGCCAGCAGCTCCTACCGACAGGGGTATCTGAACACTGAAGCTTTCTTT. Residues: CASSSYRQGYLNTEAFF.

The chain carries TRBV20-1 and TRBJ1-2; D is perhaps TRBD1 (5 bases). The germline CDR1 and CDR2 sequences are DFQATT and SNEGSKA (reference sequence). This CDR3 has 11 amino acids. Trimming stripped 6 bases from V and 8 bases from J, with 13 bases between. This chain's CDR3 is CSAPGGRGYTF. The CDR3 nucleotides read TGCAGTGCCCCGGGGGGTAGAGGCTACACCTTC.

The CDR3 DNA follows: TGTGCCAGCCATAGGGACACCTTCACCGGGGAGCTGTTTTTT. As protein: CASHRDTFTGELFF. This chain links TRBV6-5 with TRBJ2-2; tentatively, D is TRBD1 (6 bases). Deletions cut 8 bases from V and 4 bases from J, with 14 bases between. Germline assignment: CDR1 MNHEY and CDR2 SVGAGI. The CDR3 consists of 14 residues.

DNA of the CDR3: TGTGCCAGCAGCGTAAAACAGGGACGCACAGATACGCAGTATTTT. It is translated as CASSVKQGRTDTQYF. The V gene is TRBV9, the J gene TRBJ2-3; D is perhaps TRBD1 (6 bases). Germline V gene lookup returns CDR1 SGDLS and CDR2 YYNGEE. This CDR3 comprises 15 residues. Trimming pared 1 base from V and 1 base from J, leaving 10 bases between. The full variable domain, completed using reference TRBV9 and TRBJ2-3, is DSGVTQTPKHLITATGQRVTLRCSPRSGDLSVYWYQQSLDQGLQFLIQYYNGEERAKGNILERFSAQQFPDLHSELNLSSLELGDSALYFCASSVKQGRTDTQYFGPGTRLTVL.

The chain uses TRBV5-6 and TRBJ2-2; no clear D gene. V lost 2 bases and J 5 bases, leaving 13 bases between the germline ends. The CDR3 is 15 residues long. Germline-derived CDR1 and CDR2 are SGHDT and YYEEEE. The CDR3 DNA reads TGTGCCAGCAGCTTCGACCCGGGTTCTACCGGGGAGCTGTTTTTT. Encoded protein: CASSFDPGSTGELFF.